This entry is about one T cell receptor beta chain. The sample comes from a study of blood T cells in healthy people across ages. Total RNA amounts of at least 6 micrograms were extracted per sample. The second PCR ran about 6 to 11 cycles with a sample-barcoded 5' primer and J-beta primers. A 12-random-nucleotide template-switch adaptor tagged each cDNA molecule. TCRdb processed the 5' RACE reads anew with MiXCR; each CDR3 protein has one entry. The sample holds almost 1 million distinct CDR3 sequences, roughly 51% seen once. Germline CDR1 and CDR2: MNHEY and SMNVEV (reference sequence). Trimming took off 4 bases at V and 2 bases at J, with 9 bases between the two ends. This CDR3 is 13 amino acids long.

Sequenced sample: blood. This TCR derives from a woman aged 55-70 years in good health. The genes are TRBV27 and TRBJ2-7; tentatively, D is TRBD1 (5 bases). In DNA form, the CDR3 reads TGTGCCAGCAGTTCCCCAGGGCCCTACGAGCAGTACTTC. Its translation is CASSSPGPYEQYF.